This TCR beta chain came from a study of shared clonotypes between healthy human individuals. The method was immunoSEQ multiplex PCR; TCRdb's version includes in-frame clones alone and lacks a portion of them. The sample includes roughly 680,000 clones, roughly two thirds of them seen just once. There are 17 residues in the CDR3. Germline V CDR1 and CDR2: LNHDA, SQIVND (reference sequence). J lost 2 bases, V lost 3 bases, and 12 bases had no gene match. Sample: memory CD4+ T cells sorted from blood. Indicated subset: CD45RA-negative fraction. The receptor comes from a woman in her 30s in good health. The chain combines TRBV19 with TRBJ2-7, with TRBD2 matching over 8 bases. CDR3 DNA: TGTGCCAGTAGTATTGGGCTAGCGGGCATCCTCCCCTACGAGCAGTACTTC. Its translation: CASSIGLAGILPYEQYF. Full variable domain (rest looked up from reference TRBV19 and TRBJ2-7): DGGITQSPKYLFRKEGQNVTLSCEQNLNHDAMYWYRQDPGQGLRLIYYSQIVNDFQKGDIAEGYSVSREKKESFPLTVTSAQKNPTAFYLCASSIGLAGILPYEQYFGPGTRLTVT.